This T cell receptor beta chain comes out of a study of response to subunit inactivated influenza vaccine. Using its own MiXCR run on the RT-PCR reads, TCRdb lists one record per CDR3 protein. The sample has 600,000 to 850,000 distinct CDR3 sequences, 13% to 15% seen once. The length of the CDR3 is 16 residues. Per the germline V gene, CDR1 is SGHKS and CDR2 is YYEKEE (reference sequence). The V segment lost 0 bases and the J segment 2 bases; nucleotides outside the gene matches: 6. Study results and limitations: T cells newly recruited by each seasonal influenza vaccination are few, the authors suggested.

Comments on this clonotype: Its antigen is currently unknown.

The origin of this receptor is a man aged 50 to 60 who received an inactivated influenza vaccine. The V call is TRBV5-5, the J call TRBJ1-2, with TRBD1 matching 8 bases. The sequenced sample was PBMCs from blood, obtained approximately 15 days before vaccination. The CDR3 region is CASSLEGTGENYGYTF. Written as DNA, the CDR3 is TGTGCCAGCAGCTTGGAAGGGACAGGAGAAAACTATGGCTACACCTTC.